Below, 20 T cell receptor beta chains from the same sample are listed, as sequenced in a study of technical replicates of blood from a few donors. Only in-frame clones appear in the TCRdb table, and some are missing; sequencing was by immunoSEQ multiplex PCR. Here the sample spans about 81,000 clones, 75% to 85% being singletons. The sample taken for sequencing was PBMCs. These receptors were taken from a human donor in good health. Some clones in this sample may be carry-over from other donors' samples.

This chain connects TRBV6-1 to TRBJ2-3, with D possibly being TRBD1 (6 bases). The V gene's germline CDR1 is MNHNS and CDR2 SASEGT. V was pared by 3 bases and J by 5 bases, with 12 bases between. The CDR3 length is 14 residues. The CDR3 DNA is TGTGCCAGCAGTGAGGCGCAGGGGCGAGATACGCAGTATTTT. It encodes CASSEAQGRDTQYF.

In DNA form, the CDR3 reads TGTGCCTGGAGGTCCAGGGGAACAGATACGCAGTATTTT. Amino acid sequence: CAWRSRGTDTQYF. The chain combines TRBV30 with TRBJ2-3, with a weak D call TRBD1 (6 bases). CDR3 length equals 13 residues. With 3 bases removed from V and 3 bases from J, the gap between germline ends came to 10 bases. In germline, CDR1 is GTSNPN, CDR2 SVGIG (reference sequence).

In this sample, this clone turned up once. V is TRBV4-1 and J is TRBJ1-5; 9 bases align to TRBD1. Losses at the gene ends were 1 base for V and 7 bases for J; bases not matched to a gene: 14. Looked up from germline, CDR1 is MGHRA and CDR2 is YSYEKL. The CDR3 length is 18 residues. The CDR3 protein is CASSQGPTTGGAFQPQHF. In DNA, the CDR3 is TGCGCCAGCAGCCAAGGCCCAACAACAGGGGGCGCGTTCCAGCCCCAGCATTTT.

The rearrangement uses TRBV6-5 and TRBJ1-2; 9 bases map to TRBD1. CDR1 MNHEY and CDR2 SVGAGI come from the germline V gene. Losses at the gene ends were 9 bases for V and 5 bases for J; bases not matched to a gene: 10. CDR3 length equals 14 residues. Written as DNA, the CDR3 is TGTGCCAGGCTTTACTTGGACAGGGGATATGGCTACACCTTC. Residues: CARLYLDRGYGYTF.

The V and J genes are TRBV4-2 and TRBJ1-1, with D possibly matching TRBD1 (5 bases). Germline V gene data show CDR1 as LGHNA and CDR2 as YNFKEQ. CDR3 length: 16 amino acids. V was shortened by 1 base and J by 5 bases, with 17 bases between the two germline ends. The DNA for the CDR3 is TGTGCCAGCAGCCAAGTGGTTGCTCAGGGTTGGACTGAAGCTTTCTTT. Protein: CASSQVVAQGWTEAFF.

V and J are TRBV11-2 and TRBJ1-1; D possibly corresponds to TRBD1 (5 bases). Trimming stripped 5 bases from V and 4 bases from J, with 17 bases between. The germline CDR1 and CDR2 sequences are SGHAT and FQNNGV. This CDR3 region has 15 residues. CDR3 coding DNA: TGTGCCAGCAGCCCCCTTAGGGCCGGGGGCACTGAAGCTTTCTTT. Amino acid sequence: CASSPLRAGGTEAFF.

The chain employs TRBV18 and TRBJ1-4, with 9 bases matching TRBD1. The CDR3 extends over 15 amino acids. J was trimmed by 2 bases and V by 4 bases; bases with no gene match: 2. Germline CDR1 KGHSH, CDR2 LQKENI. DNA for the CDR3: TGTGCCAGCTCACAACAGGGGGCGACTAATGAAAAACTGTTTTTT. Its translation is CASSQQGATNEKLFF.

This chain uses TRBV5-6 with TRBJ2-7; 9 nucleotides agree with TRBD1. This CDR3 is 15 amino acids long. With V trimmed by 3 bases and J by 3 bases, 7 bases remained unmatched. CDR1 SGHDT and CDR2 YYEEEE come from the germline V gene. CDR3 amino acids: CASSSDRGIFYEQYF. The DNA for the CDR3 is TGTGCCAGCAGCTCTGACAGGGGGATATTCTACGAGCAGTACTTC.

The DNA for the CDR3 is TGTGCCTGGAATCCAGACAGTTATGGCTACACCTTC. Translating gives CAWNPDSYGYTF. The rearrangement joins TRBV30 to TRBJ1-2; weak D call: TRBD1 (5 bases). The CDR3 covers 12 residues. Germline V CDR1 and CDR2: GTSNPN, SVGIG (reference sequence). V was shortened by 4 bases and J by 5 bases, with 11 bases between the two germline ends.

V gene TRBV7-6 combines with J gene TRBJ2-3; D is possibly TRBD1 (6 bases). This CDR3 spans 13 amino acids. Germline values: CDR1 SGHVS, CDR2 FNYEAQ. Trimming removed 3 bases at V and 5 bases at J, with 9 bases between. In nucleotides, the CDR3 is TGTGCCAGCAGCTTGGGACAAAAAGATACGCAGTATTTT. This sequence encodes CASSLGQKDTQYF.

The count of this clone is one. The chain is built from TRBV4-2 and TRBJ2-7; D not certain. V lost 4 bases, J lost 1 base, and 11 bases lay in between. This CDR3 has 14 residues. The germline V gene encodes CDR1 LGHNA and CDR2 YNFKEQ. CDR3 nucleotide sequence: TGTGCCAGCAGCCCAGCAGGCCCTTCCTACGAGCAGTACTTC. This codes for CASSPAGPSYEQYF.

The V and J genes are TRBV19 and TRBJ2-3; no clear D. CDR3 size: 14 residues. Per the germline V gene, CDR1 is LNHDA and CDR2 is SQIVND (reference sequence). V shed 5 bases and J shed 6 bases, with 15 bases lying between them. CDR3 region: CASSLGSPPDTQYF. The CDR3 DNA reads as TGTGCCAGTAGTTTGGGCTCCCCTCCTGATACGCAGTATTTT.

CDR3 residues: CASSRGTGKETQYF. CDR3 sequence (DNA): TGCGCCAGCAGCCGCGGGACTGGGAAAGAGACCCAGTACTTC. J is TRBJ2-5 and V is TRBV5-1; a possible D gene is TRBD2 (6 bases). The CDR3 is 14 residues long. Germline values: CDR1 SGHRS, CDR2 YFSETQ. V shed 4 bases and J shed 3 bases, with 13 bases lying between them. Full variable domain (outside the CDR3, taken from reference TRBV5-1 and TRBJ2-5): KAGVTQTPRYLIKTRGQQVTLSCSPISGHRSVSWYQQTPGQGLQFLFEYFSETQRNKGNFPGRFSGRQFSNSRSEMNVSTLELGDSALYLCASSRGTGKETQYFGPGTRLLVL.

V gene TRBV19 combines with J gene TRBJ2-2, with 11 nucleotides matching TRBD2. This CDR3 has 15 residues. The junction had 5 bases not matched to a gene; V was cut back by 5 bases and J by 6 bases. CDR1 is LNHDA and CDR2 is SQIVND in the germline V gene (reference sequence). The CDR3 nucleotides read TGTGCCAGTAGTGTAGCGGGAGGGCCATCCGGGGAGCTGTTTTTT. Translating gives CASSVAGGPSGELFF.

This chain links TRBV4-3 with TRBJ2-7, with 7 bases that match TRBD1. The germline gives CDR1 LGHNA, CDR2 YSLEER. The length of the CDR3 is 13 residues. V lost 1 base, J lost 6 bases, and 3 bases stayed unmatched. CDR3: CASSQGQGTEQYF. The DNA of the CDR3 is TGCGCCAGCAGCCAAGGACAGGGTACCGAGCAGTACTTC.

DNA of the CDR3: TGTGCCAGTAGCCCCCCGGGAGCGGTGGAGACCCAGTACTTC. It translates to CASSPPGAVETQYF. The chain uses TRBV19 and TRBJ2-5; a possible D gene is TRBD2 (6 bases). This CDR3 has 14 residues. Germline V CDR1 and CDR2: LNHDA, SQIVND (reference sequence). V gave up 6 bases and J gave up 5 bases, with 16 bases separating them.

V gene TRBV6-5 combines with J gene TRBJ1-1; 11 nucleotides agree with TRBD1. CDR3 length equals 13 residues. The germline V gene encodes CDR1 MNHEY and CDR2 SVGAGI. V trimming: 5 bases; J trimming: 7 bases; junction bases outside the gene matches: 3. The CDR3 sequence is CASSGQGAYEAFF. Written as DNA, the CDR3 is TGTGCCAGCAGTGGACAGGGGGCGTATGAAGCTTTCTTT.

There are a few counts of this clone. The chain joins TRBV4-1 to TRBJ2-1; no clear D gene. Per the germline V gene, CDR1 is MGHRA and CDR2 is YSYEKL. This CDR3 has 14 amino acids. The V end lost 0 bases, the J end lost 11 bases, and 14 bases lay between the germline ends. In nucleotides, the CDR3 is TGCGCCAGCAGCCAAGAAGTTGTCGTTGGCCAGCAGTTCTTC. The encoded protein is CASSQEVVVGQQFF.

This clone was counted between two and nine times. The chain joins TRBV4-2 to TRBJ2-7, with 8 nucleotides matching TRBD2. V lost 0 bases to trimming and J lost 0 bases; unmatched junction nucleotides: 4. This CDR3 contains 16 residues. Per germline, CDR1 LGHNA and CDR2 YNFKEQ. The CDR3 reads CASSQDPGTSSYEQYF. The CDR3 coding sequence is TGTGCCAGCAGCCAAGATCCCGGGACTAGCTCCTACGAGCAGTACTTC.

The chain carries TRBV5-1 and TRBJ2-1; the match to TRBD1 covers 8 bases. In germline, CDR1 is SGHRS, CDR2 YFSETQ. CDR3 length: 15 amino acids. Trimming took 0 bases from V and 7 from J; bases not matched to a gene: 6. The CDR3 loop is CASSLEGQGLNEQFF. The CDR3 DNA sequence: TGCGCCAGCAGCTTGGAAGGACAGGGATTAAATGAGCAGTTCTTC.